The 20 T cell receptor beta chains below come from one sample, sequenced in a study of blood T cells in healthy people across ages. A second PCR of 7 to 11 cycles used a sample-barcoded 5' primer and a J-beta primer mix. TCRdb re-called the 5' RACE reads with MiXCR, one entry per CDR3 protein. The repertoire holds 730,000 or so distinct CDR3 sequences, with over 40% as singletons. Source material: blood. These receptors came from a man aged 80 or over in good health.

The J gene is TRBJ1-2, the V gene TRBV20-1, with D unclear. The CDR3 length is 11 residues. V was cut by 3 bases and J by 8 bases, with 10 bases left in between. Germline CDR1 and CDR2: DFQATT and SNEGSKA (reference sequence). CDR3 DNA sequence: TGCAGTGCTAGTAGTCCCTGGGGCTACACCTTC. Translating gives CSASSPWGYTF.

The V call is TRBV27, the J call TRBJ2-7; 11 bases fit TRBD1. CDR3 length equals 18 residues. V was clipped by 6 bases and J by 3 bases; unmatched bases: 16. Germline CDR1 MNHEY, CDR2 SMNVEV (reference sequence). The CDR3 reads CASSQPGQGVGGFYEQYF. DNA for the CDR3: TGTGCCAGCAGCCAACCGGGACAGGGGGTGGGGGGCTTCTACGAGCAGTACTTC.

The chain joins TRBV27 to TRBJ1-6, with 9 bases lining up with TRBD1. Germline V gene sequence: CDR1 MNHEY, CDR2 SMNVEV (reference sequence). V lost 5 bases, J lost 7 bases, and 12 bases stayed unmatched. This CDR3 spans 17 amino acids. The CDR3 bases are TGTGCCAGCAGTCAAAACTCCGAACAGGGGGCAAATTCACCCCTCCACTTT. Translating gives CASSQNSEQGANSPLHF.

The chain joins TRBV4-3 to TRBJ2-1, with no clear D. The CDR3 runs to 15 residues. Germline loops: CDR1 LGHNA, CDR2 YSLEER. Trimming left V 0 bases short and J 7 bases short, with 13 bases between. The CDR3 nucleotides are TGCGCCAGCAGCCAAGAATTGCTAGAAGGGAATGAGCAGTTCTTC. Protein: CASSQELLEGNEQFF.

The genes are TRBV5-1 and TRBJ2-1; 10 bases are a match to TRBD1. After removal of 7 bases from V and 7 bases from J, the junction contained 8 bases not matched to a gene. The CDR3 sequence is 14 residues long. Germline V gives CDR1 SGHRS, CDR2 YFSETQ. The CDR3 here is CASREGTGENEQFF. CDR3 DNA sequence: TGCGCCAGCCGAGAAGGGACAGGGGAAAATGAGCAGTTCTTC.

The chain joins TRBV9 to TRBJ2-5; D possibly corresponds to TRBD2 (6 bases). V shed 0 bases and J shed 11 bases, with 14 bases lying between them. CDR3 length: 13 residues. Germline CDR1 reads SGDLS; CDR2 reads YYNGEE. The CDR3 protein is CASSVDYGTEQYF. In nucleotides, the CDR3 is TGTGCCAGCAGCGTAGACTACGGGACTGAGCAGTACTTC.

In this sample, this clonotype turned up a few times. CDR3 protein: CASSLAVGQGRETQYF. DNA for the CDR3: TGTGCCAGCAGCTTAGCGGTGGGACAGGGCCGAGAGACCCAGTACTTC. V is TRBV11-1 and J is TRBJ2-5, with 9 bases that match TRBD1. The trim removed 0 bases at V and 4 bases at J, leaving 6 bases unmatched. Germline assignment: CDR1 SGHAT and CDR2 FQDESV (reference sequence). The CDR3 length is 16 residues.

This clonotype was seen a few times. The gene calls are TRBV6-2 or TRBV6-3 and TRBJ2-5; D tentatively reads TRBD1 or TRBD2 (5 bases each). The germline V gene encodes CDR1 MNHEY and CDR2 SVGEGT. The CDR3 is made up of 14 amino acids. V was pared by 3 bases and J by 9 bases, with 17 bases between. The CDR3 DNA reads TGTGCCAGCAGTTATGACACCACCCGAGGGGCCCAGTACTTC. It specifies CASSYDTTRGAQYF.

The gene calls are TRBV30 and TRBJ2-3, with a weak D call TRBD2 (6 bases). The germline V gene encodes CDR1 GTSNPN and CDR2 SVGIG (reference sequence). Trimming left V 4 bases short and J 4 bases short, with 9 bases between. CDR3 size: 12 residues. The CDR3 nucleotides are TGTGCCTGGATGACGGGAGCAGATACGCAGTATTTT. It specifies CAWMTGADTQYF. The whole variable domain, remainder taken from reference TRBV30 and TRBJ2-3, is SQTIHQWPATLVQPVGSPLSLECTVEGTSNPNLYWYRQAAGRGLQLLFYSVGIGQISSEVPQNLSASRPQDRQFILSSKKLLLSDSGFYLCAWMTGADTQYFGPGTRLTVL.

The V and J genes are TRBV7-2 and TRBJ2-2, with 7 bases identical to TRBD2. The germline gives CDR1 SGHTA, CDR2 FQGNSA. Trimming removed 5 bases from V and 3 bases from J; junction bases left unmatched: 9. The CDR3 extends over 16 amino acids. Here the CDR3 DNA reads TGTGCCAGCAGCCCCCCGGCGGGGGTGGACACCGGGGAGCTGTTTTTT. Amino acid sequence: CASSPPAGVDTGELFF.

This clonotype was counted only a few times. The chain has TRBV29-1 and TRBJ2-2, with D possibly being TRBD1 or TRBD2 (5 bases each). In germline, CDR1 is SQVTM, CDR2 ANQGSEA. V was trimmed by 3 bases and J by 4 bases, leaving 12 bases between them. The CDR3 consists of 14 residues. The CDR3 loop reads CSVDPGPITGELFF. The CDR3 DNA reads as TGCAGCGTTGATCCGGGACCGATCACCGGGGAGCTGTTTTTT.

This chain uses TRBV20-1 with TRBJ2-3; D remains unclear. In germline, CDR1 is DFQATT, CDR2 SNEGSKA (reference sequence). V was shortened by 4 bases and J by 2 bases, with 13 bases between the two germline ends. The CDR3 consists of 14 residues. The CDR3 bases are TGCAGTGCTAAGAAGGTGGGCCTCACAGATACGCAGTATTTT. Amino acids: CSAKKVGLTDTQYF.

J is TRBJ2-3 and V is TRBV28, with D perhaps matching TRBD1 or TRBD2 (7 bases each). This CDR3 has 17 residues. Germline assignment: CDR1 MDHEN and CDR2 SYDVKM. The ends were cut back, 8 bases at V and 6 bases at J, with 27 bases in the middle. The CDR3 region has the DNA TGTGCCAGCCACAGGACAGGAATAGGAGGGAGGGCTGATACGCAGTATTTT. This sequence encodes CASHRTGIGGRADTQYF. Complete variable domain (other parts from reference TRBV28 and TRBJ2-3): DVKVTQSSRYLVKRTGEKVFLECVQDMDHENMFWYRQDPGLGLRLIYFSYDVKMKEKGDIPEGYSVSREKKERFSLILESASTNQTSMYLCASHRTGIGGRADTQYFGPGTRLTVL.

This clonotype was found a few times. The chain couples TRBV4-3 to TRBJ1-1, with D uncertain. V gave up 4 bases and J gave up 10 bases, with 16 bases separating them. The CDR3 runs to 13 residues. Germline V gene data show CDR1 as LGHNA and CDR2 as YSLEER. CDR3: CASSLKVGLGAFF. CDR3 bases: TGCGCCAGCAGCCTCAAGGTCGGGTTAGGAGCTTTCTTT.

The chain joins TRBV25-1 to TRBJ1-3; D remains ambiguous. The germline V and J ends were trimmed by 9 bases and 2 bases, with 8 bases remaining between them. CDR1 and CDR2 from the germline V gene are MGHDK and SYGVNS. The CDR3 covers 12 residues. As DNA, the CDR3 is TGTGCCAGTGCGGGGACTGGAAACACCATATATTTT. Its translation: CASAGTGNTIYF.

In this sample, this clonotype turned up once. The chain couples TRBV15 to TRBJ2-5, with D perhaps TRBD2 (5 bases). The V gene lost 0 bases and the J gene lost 1 base, with 18 bases spanning the gap. The CDR3 covers 18 residues. Germline V CDR1 and CDR2: LNHNV, YYDKDF (reference sequence). CDR3 region: CATSRDRDVGASQETQYF. The CDR3 DNA follows: TGTGCCACCAGCAGAGATCGGGATGTGGGTGCGAGCCAAGAGACCCAGTACTTC.

This clonotype was counted ten times or more. A read error is possible here, since a much larger clone lies one base away. V usage is TRBV19 and J usage is TRBJ2-7; 7 bases are a match to TRBD1. The CDR3 consists of 15 residues. Germline CDR1 reads LNHDA; CDR2 reads SQIVND (reference sequence). The V segment lost 10 bases and the J segment 7 bases; nucleotides outside the gene matches: 19. The chain's CDR3 is CATGQRQGGYNEQYF. DNA of the CDR3: TGTGCCACCGGTCAGCGACAGGGTGGCTACAATGAGCAGTACTTC.

This clonotype occurred many times. This chain connects TRBV29-1 to TRBJ2-1; 9 bases fit TRBD2. This CDR3 is 14 amino acids long. Trimming took 3 bases from V and 4 from J; bases not matched to a gene: 4. Germline V gene sequence: CDR1 SQVTM, CDR2 ANQGSEA. The CDR3 coding sequence is TGCAGCGTTGAGACTAGCGGAAAGTACAATGAGCAGTTCTTC. Its protein product is CSVETSGKYNEQFF.

The V gene is TRBV20-1, the J gene TRBJ2-4; D could derive from TRBD1 or TRBD2 (6 bases each). The J call may not be correct, given that the DNA end is closer to TRBJ2-7. From germline, CDR1 is DFQATT and CDR2 SNEGSKA (reference sequence). The CDR3 is 11 residues long. The CDR3: CSARGDHEQYF. The DNA for the CDR3 is TGCAGTGCGAGGGGGGACCACGAGCAGTACTTC.

The rearrangement uses TRBV20-1 and TRBJ2-5; unclear D gene. Gene TRBJ2-7 matches the end of the DNA better, so the J call may be wrong. The CDR3 has 13 amino acids. Germline assignment: CDR1 DFQATT and CDR2 SNEGSKA (reference sequence). The CDR3 DNA follows: TGCAGTGCTAGAGATACACTACCCTACGAGCAGTACTTC. As protein: CSARDTLPYEQYF.